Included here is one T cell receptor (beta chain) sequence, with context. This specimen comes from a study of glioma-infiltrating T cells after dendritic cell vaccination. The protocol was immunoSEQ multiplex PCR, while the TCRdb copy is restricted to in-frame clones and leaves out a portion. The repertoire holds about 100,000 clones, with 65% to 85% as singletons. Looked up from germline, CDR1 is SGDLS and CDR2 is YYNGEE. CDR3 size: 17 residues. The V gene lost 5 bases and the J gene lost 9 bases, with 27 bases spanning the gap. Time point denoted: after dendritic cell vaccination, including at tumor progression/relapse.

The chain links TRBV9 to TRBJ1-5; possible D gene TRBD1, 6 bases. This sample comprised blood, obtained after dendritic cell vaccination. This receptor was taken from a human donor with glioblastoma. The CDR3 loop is CASRLSNREGSLWPQHF. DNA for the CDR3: TGTGCCAGCAGACTAAGTAACAGGGAGGGATCTTTGTGGCCCCAGCATTTT.